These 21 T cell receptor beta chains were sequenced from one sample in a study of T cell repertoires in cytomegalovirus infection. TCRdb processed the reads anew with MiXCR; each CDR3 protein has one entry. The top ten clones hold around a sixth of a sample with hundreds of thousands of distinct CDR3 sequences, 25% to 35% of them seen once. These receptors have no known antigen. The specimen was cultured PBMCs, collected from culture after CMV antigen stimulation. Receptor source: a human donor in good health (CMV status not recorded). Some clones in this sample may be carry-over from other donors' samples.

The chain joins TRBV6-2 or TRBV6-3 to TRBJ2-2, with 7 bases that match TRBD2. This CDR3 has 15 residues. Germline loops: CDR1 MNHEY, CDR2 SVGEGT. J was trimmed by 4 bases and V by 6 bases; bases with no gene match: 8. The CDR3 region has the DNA TGTGCCAGCAGAATTCTAGCGGACCGCACCGGGGAGCTGTTTTTT. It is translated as CASRILADRTGELFF.

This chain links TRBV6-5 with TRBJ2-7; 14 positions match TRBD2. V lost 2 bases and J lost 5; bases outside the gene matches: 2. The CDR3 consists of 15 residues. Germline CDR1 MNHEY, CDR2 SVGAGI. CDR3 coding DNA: TGTGCCAGCAGTTACGGGGGACTAGCGGGAGACGAGCAGTACTTC. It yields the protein CASSYGGLAGDEQYF.

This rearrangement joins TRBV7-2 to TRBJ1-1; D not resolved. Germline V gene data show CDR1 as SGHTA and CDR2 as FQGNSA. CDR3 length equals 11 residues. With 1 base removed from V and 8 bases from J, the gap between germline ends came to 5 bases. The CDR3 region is CASSLVREAFF. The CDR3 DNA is TGTGCCAGCAGCTTAGTGAGGGAAGCTTTCTTT.

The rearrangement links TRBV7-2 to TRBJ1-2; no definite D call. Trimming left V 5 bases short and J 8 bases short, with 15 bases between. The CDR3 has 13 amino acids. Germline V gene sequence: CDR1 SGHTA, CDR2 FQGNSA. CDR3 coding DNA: TGTGCCAGCAGCCCCGGCCCAGTCGGCGGCTACACCTTC. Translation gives CASSPGPVGGYTF.

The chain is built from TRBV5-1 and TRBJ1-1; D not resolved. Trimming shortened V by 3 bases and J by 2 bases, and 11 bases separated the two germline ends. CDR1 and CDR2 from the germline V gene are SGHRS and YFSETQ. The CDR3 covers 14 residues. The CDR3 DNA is TGCGCCAGCAGCTCGATAGCGTCCAACACTGAAGCTTTCTTT. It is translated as CASSSIASNTEAFF.

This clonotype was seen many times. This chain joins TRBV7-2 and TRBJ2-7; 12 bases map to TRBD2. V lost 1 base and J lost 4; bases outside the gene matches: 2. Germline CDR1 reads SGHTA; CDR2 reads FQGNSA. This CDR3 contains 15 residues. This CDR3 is CASSLGTSGRYEQYF. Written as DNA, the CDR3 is TGTGCCAGCAGCTTAGGTACTAGCGGGAGGTACGAGCAGTACTTC.

CDR3 region: CLPRGTTEAFF. CDR3 bases: TGCCTCCCGAGGGGAACCACTGAAGCTTTCTTT. J is TRBJ1-1 and V is TRBV20-1, with a tentative D call TRBD1 (5 bases). Per the germline V gene, CDR1 is DFQATT and CDR2 is SNEGSKA (reference sequence). This CDR3 spans 11 amino acids.

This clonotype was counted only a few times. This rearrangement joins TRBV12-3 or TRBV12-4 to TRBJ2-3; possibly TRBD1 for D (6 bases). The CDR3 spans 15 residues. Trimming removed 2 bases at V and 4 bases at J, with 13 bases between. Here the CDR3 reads CASSLTGSLADTQYF. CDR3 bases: TGTGCCAGCAGTTTAACAGGGTCCTTGGCAGATACGCAGTATTTT.

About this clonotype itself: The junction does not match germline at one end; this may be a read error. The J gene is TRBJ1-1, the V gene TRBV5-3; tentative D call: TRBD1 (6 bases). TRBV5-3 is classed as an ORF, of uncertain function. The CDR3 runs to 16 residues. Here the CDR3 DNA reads TGTGCCAGCAGCTTGAGGGGGACAACCTTGAACACTGAAGCTTTCTTT. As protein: CASSLRGTTLNTEAFF.

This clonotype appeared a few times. The CDR3 bases are TGTGCCACCAGCGGACCTAGCGGGGTTAGATATACGCAGTATTTT. The encoded protein is CATSGPSGVRYTQYF. The chain links TRBV15 to TRBJ2-3; 9 bases line up with TRBD2. The J segment lost 7 bases and the V segment lost 5 bases, leaving 10 bases of the junction unmatched. Germline V gives CDR1 LNHNV, CDR2 YYDKDF (reference sequence). The CDR3 runs 15 residues. The full variable domain, completed using reference TRBV15 and TRBJ2-3, is DAMVIQNPRYQVTQFGKPVTLSCSQTLNHNVMYWYQQKSSQAPKLLFHYYDKDFNNEADTPDNFQSRRPNTSFCFLDIRSPGLGDTAMYLCATSGPSGVRYTQYFGPGTRLTVL.

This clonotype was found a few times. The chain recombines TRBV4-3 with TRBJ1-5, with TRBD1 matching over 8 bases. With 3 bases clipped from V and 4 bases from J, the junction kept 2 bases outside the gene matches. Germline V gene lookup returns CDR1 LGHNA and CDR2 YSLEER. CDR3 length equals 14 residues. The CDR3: CASSQDRDNQPQHF. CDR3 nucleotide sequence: TGCGCCAGCAGCCAGGACAGGGATAATCAGCCCCAGCATTTT.

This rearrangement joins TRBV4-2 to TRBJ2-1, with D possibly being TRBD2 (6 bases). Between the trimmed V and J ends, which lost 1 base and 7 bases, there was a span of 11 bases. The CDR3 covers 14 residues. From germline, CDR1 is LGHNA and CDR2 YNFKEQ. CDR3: CASSQAGRGNEQFF. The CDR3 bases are TGTGCCAGCAGCCAAGCCGGGAGAGGAAATGAGCAGTTCTTC.

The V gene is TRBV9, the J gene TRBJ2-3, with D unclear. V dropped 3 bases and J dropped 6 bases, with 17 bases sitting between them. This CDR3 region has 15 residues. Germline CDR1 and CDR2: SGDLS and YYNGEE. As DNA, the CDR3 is TGTGCCAGCAGCGCAACACCCGCCCCTATCGATACGCAGTATTTT. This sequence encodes CASSATPAPIDTQYF.

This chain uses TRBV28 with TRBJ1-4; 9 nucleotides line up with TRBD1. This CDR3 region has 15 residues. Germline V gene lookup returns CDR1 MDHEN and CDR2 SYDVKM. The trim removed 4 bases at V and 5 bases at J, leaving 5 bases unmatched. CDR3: CASSSAGTGNEKLFF. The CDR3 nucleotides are TGTGCCAGCAGTTCGGCCGGGACAGGGAATGAAAAACTGTTTTTT.

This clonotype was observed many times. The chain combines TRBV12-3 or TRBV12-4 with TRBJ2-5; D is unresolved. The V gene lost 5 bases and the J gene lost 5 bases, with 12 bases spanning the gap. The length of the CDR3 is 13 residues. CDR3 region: CASSMVQKETQYF. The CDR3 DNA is TGTGCCAGCAGTATGGTTCAGAAGGAGACCCAGTACTTC.

The CDR3 DNA sequence: TGTGCCAGCAGTAATAAGTACTACGAGCAGTACTTC. It encodes CASSNKYYEQYF. This chain links TRBV12-3 or TRBV12-4 with TRBJ2-7; unclear D gene. V lost 5 bases to trimming and J lost 3 bases, with 8 bases between them. The CDR3 has 12 residues.

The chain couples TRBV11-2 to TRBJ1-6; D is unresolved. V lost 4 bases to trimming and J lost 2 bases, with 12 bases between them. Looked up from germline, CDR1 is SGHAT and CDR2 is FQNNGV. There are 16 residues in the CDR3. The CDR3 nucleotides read TGTGCCAGCAGCTCTCCCCGGGCGCCCTATAATTCACCCCTCCACTTT. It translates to CASSSPRAPYNSPLHF.

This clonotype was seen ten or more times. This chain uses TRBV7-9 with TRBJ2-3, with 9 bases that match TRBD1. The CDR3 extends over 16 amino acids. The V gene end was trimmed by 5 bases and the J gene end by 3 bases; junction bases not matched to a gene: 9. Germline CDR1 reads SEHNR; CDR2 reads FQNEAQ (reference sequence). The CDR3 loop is CASSAGQGSGTDTQYF. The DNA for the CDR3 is TGTGCCAGCAGCGCCGGACAGGGGAGTGGGACAGATACGCAGTATTTT.

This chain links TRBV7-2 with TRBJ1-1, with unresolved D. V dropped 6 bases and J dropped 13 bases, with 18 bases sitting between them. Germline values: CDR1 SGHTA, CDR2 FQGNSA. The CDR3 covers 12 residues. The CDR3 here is CASSPWGLWVFF. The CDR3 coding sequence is TGTGCCAGCAGTCCTTGGGGTCTGTGGGTTTTCTTT.

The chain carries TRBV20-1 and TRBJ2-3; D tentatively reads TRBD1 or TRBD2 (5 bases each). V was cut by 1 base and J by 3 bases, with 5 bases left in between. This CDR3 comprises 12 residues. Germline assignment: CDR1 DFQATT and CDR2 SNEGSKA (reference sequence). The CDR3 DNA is TGCAGTGCTAGAGGGGGGACAGATACGCAGTATTTT. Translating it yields CSARGGTDTQYF.

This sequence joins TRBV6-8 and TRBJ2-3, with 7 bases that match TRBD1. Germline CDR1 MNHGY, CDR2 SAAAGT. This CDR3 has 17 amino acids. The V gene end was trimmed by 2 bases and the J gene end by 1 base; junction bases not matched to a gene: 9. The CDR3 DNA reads TGTGCCAGCAGTTACGGGGCGTACAGGGGAGGCACAGATACGCAGTATTTT. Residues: CASSYGAYRGGTDTQYF.